Each of the 15 T cell receptor beta chains below was sequenced from the same sample in a study of blood T cell repertoires in COVID-19. Clones were read by immunoSEQ multiplex PCR, and TCRdb kept only the in-frame ones, dropping some. The profile covers over 150,000 clones, with around 84% appearing a single time and under 0.7% taken by the ten largest. The sequencing sample was made of peripheral blood. These receptors all come from a man in his sixties with COVID-19, enrolled during active disease.

This clone came up once. The chain joins TRBV5-4 to TRBJ1-5; 9 bases fit TRBD1. The J segment lost 6 bases and the V segment lost 4 bases, leaving 5 bases of the junction unmatched. The CDR3 covers 14 residues. Germline V gene lookup returns CDR1 SGHNT and CDR2 YYREEE (reference sequence). The CDR3 here is CASSPGQGLQPQHF. CDR3 DNA sequence: TGTGCCAGCAGCCCGGGACAGGGTCTTCAGCCCCAGCATTTT. Drawing the rest from reference TRBV5-4 and TRBJ1-5, the complete variable domain is ETGVTQSPTHLIKTRGQQVTLRCSSQSGHNTVSWYQQALGQGPQFIFQYYREEENGRGNFPPRFSGLQFPNYSSELNVNALELDDSALYLCASSPGQGLQPQHFGDGTRLSIL.

The chain joins TRBV4-3 to TRBJ1-2, with TRBD1 identical over 10 bases. The CDR3 runs to 18 residues. V lost 0 bases, J lost 2 bases, and 9 bases stayed unmatched. Germline lookup yields CDR1 LGHNA and CDR2 YSLEER. The CDR3 coding sequence is TGCGCCAGCAGCCAAGACGCGACAGGGGGCGTCGGGAACTATGGCTACACCTTC. This encodes CASSQDATGGVGNYGYTF.

V is TRBV6-5 and J is TRBJ1-2, with 9 bases fitting TRBD1. CDR3 size: 15 residues. V lost 4 bases and J lost 3; bases outside the gene matches: 6. Looked up from germline, CDR1 is MNHEY and CDR2 is SVGAGI. The CDR3 DNA reads as TGTGCCAGCAGTTCCTACAGGGGGCTGGACTATGGCTACACCTTC. Amino acid sequence: CASSSYRGLDYGYTF.

The gene calls are TRBV12-3 or TRBV12-4 and TRBJ1-5; TRBD1 matches 7 bases. V shed 8 bases, J shed 11 bases, and the junction held 12 bases outside the gene matches. The CDR3 runs to 13 residues. This CDR3 is CASSSGGIASQHF. The CDR3 DNA reads as TGTGCCAGCTCTTCAGGGGGGATAGCGTCCCAGCATTTT.

The chain carries TRBV4-3 and TRBJ1-2, with D hard to call. Germline CDR1 is LGHNA and CDR2 is YSLEER. This CDR3 has 13 residues. Trimming cost V 3 bases and J 7 bases, with 12 bases left between them. The CDR3 DNA follows: TGCGCCAGCAGCCAGGTACCGGCAGGTGGCTACACCTTC. This encodes CASSQVPAGGYTF.

The J gene is TRBJ1-1, the V gene TRBV6-6; perhaps TRBD1 as D (6 bases). V shed 6 bases and J shed 2 bases, with 16 bases lying between them. CDR1 and CDR2 from the germline V gene are MNHNY and SVGAGI (reference sequence). The CDR3 loop spans 15 amino acids. CDR3 nucleotide sequence: TGTGCCAGCAGCCGGCATGGACAGTTTAACACTGAAGCTTTCTTT. Translation: CASSRHGQFNTEAFF.

The sample holds a few counts of this clone. The chain has TRBV11-2 and TRBJ1-6, with 10 bases that match TRBD1. Germline V lookup: CDR1 SGHAT, CDR2 FQNNGV. This CDR3 has 15 residues. The junction had 7 bases not matched to a gene; V was cut back by 4 bases and J by 10 bases. The CDR3 reads CASSSPRDRGSPLHF. For the CDR3, the DNA is TGTGCCAGCAGCTCACCCCGGGACAGGGGATCACCCCTCCACTTT. The whole variable domain, remainder taken from reference TRBV11-2 and TRBJ1-6, is EAGVAQSPRYKIIEKRQSVAFWCNPISGHATLYWYQQILGQGPKLLIQFQNNGVVDDSQLPKDRFSAERLKGVDSTLKIQPAKLEDSAVYLCASSSPRDRGSPLHFGNGTRLTVT.

V gene TRBV18 combines with J gene TRBJ2-3; D might be TRBD2 (5 bases). The CDR3 runs to 12 residues. Trimming removed 3 bases from V and 6 bases from J, with 7 bases in between. Germline V gene data show CDR1 as KGHSH and CDR2 as LQKENI. CDR3 nucleotides: TGTGCCAGCTCACCGACGGGGGATACGCAGTATTTT. Amino acid sequence: CASSPTGDTQYF.

V gene TRBV29-1 combines with J gene TRBJ2-7, with 7 bases that match TRBD1. The CDR3 loop spans 13 amino acids. V lost 7 bases to trimming and J lost 2 bases; unmatched junction nucleotides: 8. From germline, CDR1 is SQVTM and CDR2 ANQGSEA. The CDR3 DNA is TGCAGCGCAGGTGGGACAGAGACCTACGAGCAGTACTTC. This translates into CSAGGTETYEQYF.

This clone was seen a few times. The chain recombines TRBV28 with TRBJ1-4; 9 bases map to TRBD1. Germline values: CDR1 MDHEN, CDR2 SYDVKM. This CDR3 spans 15 amino acids. J gave up 2 bases and V 5 bases, and 3 bases lay outside the gene matches. CDR3: CASSTDRGTNEKLFF. As DNA, the CDR3 is TGTGCCAGCAGTACCGACAGGGGGACTAATGAAAAACTGTTTTTT.

The chain has TRBV7-2 and TRBJ2-7, with 8 bases fitting TRBD1. Germline lookup yields CDR1 SGHTA and CDR2 FQGNSA. V was pared by 6 bases and J by 7 bases, with 20 bases of the junction left unmatched. CDR3 length: 17 amino acids. CDR3 DNA: TGTGCCAGCAGGAAGGCCCATACGGCAGGGGGCAATTATGAGCAGTACTTC. Its translation: CASRKAHTAGGNYEQYF.

This clone was seen a few times. This chain uses TRBV4-2 with TRBJ2-2; 8 positions match TRBD2. This CDR3 is 15 amino acids long. Germline CDR1 and CDR2: LGHNA and YNFKEQ. J lost 0 bases, V lost 7 bases, and 4 bases had no gene match. The CDR3 loop is CASTGGATNTGELFF. DNA for the CDR3: TGTGCCAGCACCGGGGGGGCCACGAACACCGGGGAGCTGTTTTTT.

The chain is built from TRBV11-2 and TRBJ2-5, with 7 bases lining up with TRBD1. With V trimmed by 3 bases and J by 4 bases, 8 bases remained unmatched. This CDR3 is 15 amino acids long. The germline gives CDR1 SGHAT, CDR2 FQNNGV. As DNA, the CDR3 is TGTGCCAGCAGCTTCCCAGGACAGGCCAGAGAGACCCAGTACTTC. Protein: CASSFPGQARETQYF.

The chain carries TRBV25-1 and TRBJ1-5; 9 bases fit TRBD1. Looked up from germline, CDR1 is MGHDK and CDR2 is SYGVNS. The CDR3 has 17 amino acids. The V gene end was trimmed by 5 bases and the J gene end by 0 bases; junction bases not matched to a gene: 8. As DNA, the CDR3 is TGTGCCAGCAGTCCGGGACAGGGAACTTATAGCAATCAGCCCCAGCATTTT. Its translation: CASSPGQGTYSNQPQHF.

The chain uses TRBV11-2 and TRBJ2-6; 15 nucleotides line up with TRBD2. V was clipped by 4 bases and J by 4 bases; unmatched bases: 5. CDR1 is SGHAT and CDR2 is FQNNGV in the germline V gene. This CDR3 spans 18 amino acids. The CDR3 coding sequence is TGTGCCAGCAGCTCTAAGGGACTAGCGGGGGGCGGGGCCAACGTCCTGACTTTC. Protein sequence: CASSSKGLAGGGANVLTF.